This TCR beta chain was recorded in a study of blood T cell repertoires in COVID-19. With 5 bases removed from V and 5 bases from J, the gap between germline ends came to 19 bases. The CDR3 covers 17 residues. CDR1 is LNHDA and CDR2 is SQIVND in the germline V gene (reference sequence). The assay was immunoSEQ multiplex PCR, and TCRdb's table has in-frame clones only and misses some. The data contain 40,000 to 45,000 clones, around nine tenths of them singletons. This chain joins TRBV19 and TRBJ1-6; D may be TRBD1 (6 bases). This receptor was obtained from a man aged 60-69 years with acute or convalescent COVID-19. The sample taken for sequencing was peripheral blood. For the CDR3, the DNA is TGTGCCAGTAGTTCCCGAGGGGGGGGGATCGATAATTCACCCCTCCACTTT. Protein product: CASSSRGGGIDNSPLHF.